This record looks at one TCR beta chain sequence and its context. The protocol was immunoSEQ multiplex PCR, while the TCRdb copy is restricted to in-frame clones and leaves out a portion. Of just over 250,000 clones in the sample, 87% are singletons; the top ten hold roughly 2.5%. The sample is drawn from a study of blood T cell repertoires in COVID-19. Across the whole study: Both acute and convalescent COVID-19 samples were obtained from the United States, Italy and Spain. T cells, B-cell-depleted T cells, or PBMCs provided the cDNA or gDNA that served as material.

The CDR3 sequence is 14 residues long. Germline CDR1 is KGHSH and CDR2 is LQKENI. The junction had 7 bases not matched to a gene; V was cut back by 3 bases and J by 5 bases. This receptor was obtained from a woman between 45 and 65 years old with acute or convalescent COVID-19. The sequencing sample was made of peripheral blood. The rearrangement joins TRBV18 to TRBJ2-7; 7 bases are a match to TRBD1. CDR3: CASSPTTGPNEQYF. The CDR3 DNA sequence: TGTGCCAGCTCACCTACGACAGGGCCCAACGAGCAGTACTTC.